These T cell receptor beta chains were read from a single sample in a study of blood T cell repertoires in COVID-19. Some clones are missing from TCRdb's copy, which holds only in-frame ones; the method was immunoSEQ multiplex PCR. This sample has about 320,000 clones, with approximately 84% found just once. The sequenced sample was PBMCs or T cells enriched from blood (not recorded which). These receptors originate from a woman in her late teens or twenties who had recovered from COVID-19. The CDR3 runs from the conserved cysteine through the conserved F or W. D genes are given only for firm matches. A row's size may be missing; if present it is once, few, many or a size class.

J gene,V gene,D gene,clone size,CDR3 protein,CDR3 DNA
TRBJ2-7,TRBV18,.,.,CASQQGAVDEQYF,TGTGCCAGCCAGCAGGGCGCGGTCGACGAGCAGTACTTC
TRBJ2-7,TRBV5-4,TRBD2,.,CASSFGSGAYEQYF,TGTGCCAGCAGCTTTGGTAGCGGGGCCTACGAGCAGTACTTC
TRBJ1-2,TRBV6-5,.,few,CASSWYRTHKSYTF,TGTGCCAGCAGTTGGTATCGGACACACAAGAGCTACACCTTC
TRBJ2-6,TRBV5-1,TRBD1,.,CASRLRQGAYQLSGANVLTF,TGCGCCAGCAGACTCAGACAGGGAGCCTACCAACTCTCTGGGGCCAACGTCCTGACTTTC
TRBJ1-1,TRBV7-9,TRBD1,.,CASSRPGQMNTEAFF,TGTGCCAGCAGCAGACCGGGACAGATGAACACTGAAGCTTTCTTT
TRBJ1-1,TRBV6-5,TRBD1,.,CASSYFGGQGEAFF,TGTGCCAGCAGTTACTTTGGGGGACAGGGTGAAGCTTTCTTT
TRBJ1-3,TRBV5-4,.,.,CASNKQGPGNTIYF,TGTGCCAGCAATAAACAGGGACCTGGAAACACCATATATTTT
TRBJ2-3,TRBV15,TRBD2,.,CATSREREGPDTQYF,TGTGCCACCAGCAGAGAGCGGGAGGGCCCAGATACGCAGTATTTT
TRBJ2-7,TRBV2,.,.,CASRTEIYEQYF,TGTGCCAGCAGGACAGAAATCTACGAGCAGTACTTC
TRBJ1-3,TRBV29-1,.,.,CSVKAGGNTIYF,TGCAGCGTTAAGGCGGGCGGAAACACCATATATTTT
TRBJ1-5,TRBV19,.,.,CASSITGSGNQPQHF,TGTGCCAGTAGTATAACGGGGAGCGGCAATCAGCCCCAGCATTTT
TRBJ2-7,TRBV7-9,TRBD1,once,CASSRTTGLYEQYF,TGTGCCAGCAGCAGGACGACAGGGCTCTACGAGCAGTACTTC
TRBJ1-2,TRBV30,TRBD1,.,CAWEPGQGIYGYTF,TGTGCCTGGGAACCCGGACAGGGAATCTATGGCTACACCTTC
TRBJ1-1,TRBV10-2,.,.,CASRMDGGTEAFF,TGCGCCAGCAGAATGGATGGAGGCACTGAAGCTTTCTTT
TRBJ2-1,TRBV6-4,TRBD2,.,CASRPFLAGVYNEQFF,TGTGCCAGCAGGCCTTTCCTAGCGGGGGTGTACAATGAGCAGTTCTTC
TRBJ2-7,TRBV10-3,TRBD1,.,CATAGQGGSYEQYF,TGTGCCACCGCGGGACAGGGGGGGTCCTACGAGCAGTACTTC
TRBJ1-2,TRBV18,TRBD1,few,CASSPGQDHYGYTF,TGTGCCAGCTCACCGGGACAGGACCACTATGGCTACACCTTC
TRBJ1-6,TRBV27,.,.,CASSLRHYNSPLHF,TGTGCCAGCAGCCTCAGGCACTATAATTCACCCCTCCACTTT
TRBJ1-1,TRBV2,.,.,CASSVSMNTEAFF,TGTGCCAGCAGTGTGAGTATGAACACTGAAGCTTTCTTT